The source of this T cell receptor (beta chain) is a study of blood T cell repertoires in COVID-19. TCRdb's copy holds only in-frame clones and misses some; the assay was immunoSEQ multiplex PCR. Among roughly 92,000 clones listed, around 87% were seen once. This CDR3 has 16 residues. Germline lookup yields CDR1 SNHLY and CDR2 FYNNEI. V shed 2 bases and J shed 1 base, with 13 bases lying between them. The chain employs TRBV2 and TRBJ2-3; the D gene is possibly TRBD1 (6 bases). The source material was peripheral blood. The sequence was obtained from a human donor with acute or convalescent COVID-19. The donor label of this sample is uncertain. The CDR3 DNA reads as TGTGCCAGCAGTGAATCTGGGGGCGTAGGCACAGATACGCAGTATTTT. As protein: CASSESGGVGTDTQYF.